These T cell receptor beta chains were read from a single sample in a study of HIV-infected children after antiretroviral therapy interruption. TCRdb analysed the 3' RACE reads with MiXCR anew, one entry per CDR3 protein. Of tens of thousands of distinct CDR3 sequences detected, around 4.1% appear once; the ten largest clones hold 0.55% to 0.85%. This material consisted of CD45RA+ CD4+ T cells from PBMCs, pooled from several time points, taken from a donor given antiretroviral therapy, either interrupted or continuous. These receptors were obtained from a pool of human donors with HIV. Both conserved end residues are trimmed from each CDR3.

v_call cdr3_aa
TRBV7-2 ASSFQEFFGVNTEAF
TRBV27 ASSLGREGNQPQH
TRBV5-5 ASSSDSPNQPQH
TRBV7-9 ASSLRTGLSYNEQF
TRBV28 ASSQAKKPQH
TRBV6-2/TRBV6-3 ASTDRVPNTGELF
TRBV5-1 ASSLGQLLTDTQY
TRBV4-1 ASSQDWLAVSFGRYEQY
TRBV27 ASSFRAGANVLT
TRBV11-2 ASSPERGKDTGNTIY
TRBV7-2 ASSFRQVSIYEQY
TRBV7-3 ASSLRPPGLQYTDTQY
TRBV29-1 SVDKTGRGDYGYT
TRBV2 ASSESTGGQPQH
TRBV2 ASSERGGLLNTEAF
TRBV6-1 ASRGTGMNTEAF
TRBV5-1 ASSVTSGTTYEQY
TRBV5-4 ASSRGGGGTDTQY
TRBV28 ASSLYRRPNTGELF
TRBV5-1 ASSHGQGSDGYT
TRBV24-1 ATSEVDSAEAF
TRBV5-6 ASSWDLSYSNEQF
TRBV7-3 ASSLTGQGRGTDTQY
TRBV11-2 ASSSQGGTGELF
TRBV20-1 SAPPVEAREKLF
TRBV5-1 ASSLEALGEQY
TRBV11-2 ASSSSVGAYEQY
TRBV7-9 ASSRGVYEQY
TRBV5-1 ASSLGLVQETQY
TRBV20-1 SVLGASGSIQY
TRBV6-1 ASSSGTAENYGYT
TRBV6-1 ASEFWSAKNIQY
TRBV28 ASSIRQETQY
TRBV19 ATSDRPSTDTQY
TRBV7-2 ATASLTEAF
TRBV12-3/TRBV12-4 ASSFLGDYGYT
TRBV14 ASSHGRVTEAF
TRBV30 AWSVSSLSTDTQY
TRBV2 ASTPQTEAF
TRBV6-1 ASSRTSLDTQY
TRBV20-1 SARQGSKTQY
TRBV11-3 ASSFEGNGNTIY
TRBV5-1 ASKDRGAASTDTQY
TRBV6-1 AIDVSEKLF
TRBV2 ASSVRDTGNSPLH
TRBV12-3/TRBV12-4 ASSLIGLNEQY
TRBV28 ASTSDSAGENEQF
TRBV10-3 AISPSGGVEFNEQF
TRBV6-2/TRBV6-3 ASSAELATEAF
TRBV12-3/TRBV12-4 AAGDRGYRGYT
TRBV12-3/TRBV12-4 ASSADWDQETQY
TRBV3-1 ASSGQLDQPQH
TRBV2 ASSAEVGGGYT
TRBV9 ASSARLAGADTQY
TRBV28 ASSLAYTEAF